A selection of T cell receptor beta chains follows, all from one sample in a study of cytomegalovirus exposure and HLA in healthy donors. The protocol was immunoSEQ multiplex PCR, while the TCRdb copy is restricted to in-frame clones and leaves out a portion. The data show approximately 150,000 clones, with 75% to 90% seen just once and 2.9% held by the top ten. The material sequenced was PBMCs. The receptors derive from a woman in her twenties or thirties in good health and CMV-seronegative. Each CDR3 is given with its conserved first and last residue. D genes are given only for firm matches. A row's size may be missing; if present it is once, few, many or a size class.

j_call d_call clone_size v_call cdr3_aa cdr3_nt
TRBJ2-1 . once TRBV5-1 CASSFRGRDEQFF TGCGCCAGCAGCTTCAGGGGTAGAGATGAGCAGTTCTTC
TRBJ2-3 TRBD1 . TRBV10-2 CASSGGAGGLDTQYF TGCGCCAGCAGTGGAGGAGCAGGGGGCCTCGATACGCAGTATTTT
TRBJ1-3 . . TRBV5-1 CASSLGSGTGGDTIYF TGCGCCAGCAGCTTGGGTTCCGGGACTGGTGGAGACACCATATATTTT
TRBJ1-1 . . TRBV27 CASTPFMEGNTEAFF TGTGCCAGCACCCCCTTTATGGAGGGGAACACTGAAGCTTTCTTT
TRBJ1-2 . . TRBV10-2 CASTLEGYGYTF TGCGCCAGCACGTTGGAGGGCTATGGCTACACCTTC
TRBJ2-2 . . TRBV9 CASNQRGYTGELFF TGTGCCAGCAATCAAAGGGGGTACACCGGGGAGCTGTTTTTT
TRBJ1-1 TRBD1 . TRBV11-2 CASTRGTGVNTEAFF TGTGCCAGCACCCGTGGAACAGGGGTAAACACTGAAGCTTTCTTT
TRBJ2-7 . . TRBV7-9 CASSLNHEQYF TGTGCCAGCAGCTTAAACCACGAGCAGTACTTC
TRBJ2-5 TRBD2 . TRBV15 CATSRDNVWGGREETQYF TGTGCCACCAGCAGAGATAACGTATGGGGGGGTCGAGAAGAGACCCAGTACTTC
TRBJ1-3 TRBD1 . TRBV15 CATSSGTGFGNTIYF TGTGCCACCAGCTCCGGGACAGGGTTTGGAAACACCATATATTTT
TRBJ2-7 TRBD2 . TRBV19 CASSDDGTSGVLEQYF TGTGCCAGTAGCGATGATGGGACTAGCGGGGTCCTCGAGCAGTACTTC
TRBJ2-1 TRBD1 . TRBV7-2 CASSINHPGQGYNEQFF TGTGCCAGCAGCATCAACCACCCGGGACAGGGATACAATGAGCAGTTCTTC
TRBJ1-2 . . TRBV4-1 CASSQDPQGGYGYTF TGCGCCAGCAGCCAAGACCCTCAGGGTGGTTATGGCTACACCTTC
TRBJ2-2 . . TRBV19 CASSLSTDNTGELFF TGTGCCAGTAGCCTCAGTACAGATAACACCGGGGAGCTGTTTTTT
TRBJ1-5 . . TRBV7-2 CASRQGGGGNQPQHF TGTGCCAGCAGGCAGGGCGGGGGCGGCAATCAGCCCCAGCATTTT
TRBJ2-3 . . TRBV28 CASSLVDGSGTDTQYF TGTGCCAGCAGTTTGGTTGACGGGAGCGGCACAGATACGCAGTATTTT
TRBJ2-6 TRBD2 . TRBV29-1 CSVFLAGGWAGANVLTF TGCAGCGTTTTTTTGGCGGGAGGGTGGGCTGGGGCCAACGTCCTGACTTTC
TRBJ2-1 TRBD2 . TRBV7-2 CASSPQTSLYSYNEQFF TGTGCCAGCAGCCCCCAGACTAGCCTTTACTCCTACAATGAGCAGTTCTTC
TRBJ2-7 . . TRBV10-1 CASITPGTSSYEQYF TGCGCCAGCATTACACCCGGGACAAGCTCCTACGAGCAGTACTTC
TRBJ2-2 . . TRBV30 CAWSVTGSITGELFF TGTGCCTGGAGTGTGACAGGTAGCATCACCGGGGAGCTGTTTTTT
TRBJ2-3 TRBD2 . TRBV7-9 CSSSLNSGRAGLQYF TGTTCCAGCAGCTTGAATAGCGGGAGGGCCGGGTTGCAGTATTTT
TRBJ2-2 . . TRBV7-9 CASSLRGITGELFF TGTGCCAGCAGCCTCAGGGGAATCACCGGGGAGCTGTTTTTT
TRBJ1-3 . . TRBV4-1 CASSHPPRKPIGNTIYF TGCGCCAGCAGCCACCCGCCCAGGAAACCGATCGGAAACACCATATATTTT
TRBJ1-1 TRBD1 . TRBV30 CAWNPDRINTEAFF TGTGCCTGGAACCCGGACAGGATCAACACTGAAGCTTTCTTT
TRBJ2-2 . few TRBV9 CASSPRHLVETGELFF TGTGCCAGCAGCCCCAGACACTTAGTAGAGACCGGGGAGCTGTTTTTT
TRBJ1-2 . . TRBV30 CAWSRSANYGYTF TGTGCCTGGAGTCGCAGCGCTAACTATGGCTACACCTTC
TRBJ2-1 . . TRBV7-8 CASTPSRSAGNEQFF TGTGCCAGCACCCCTTCGAGGTCGGCCGGGAATGAGCAGTTCTTC
TRBJ1-4 TRBD1 . TRBV9 CASSEGTATNEKLFF TGTGCCAGCAGCGAAGGGACAGCAACTAATGAAAAACTGTTTTTT
TRBJ1-1 . . TRBV30 CAWMRGYTEAFF TGTGCCTGGATGAGGGGGTACACTGAAGCTTTCTTT
TRBJ1-2 . . TRBV28 CASSLSANYGYTF TGTGCCAGCAGTTTATCAGCTAACTATGGCTACACCTTC
TRBJ1-3 . few TRBV28 CASSLFDGNRESGNTIYF TGTGCCAGCAGTTTATTTGACGGCAACAGGGAATCTGGAAACACCATATATTTT
TRBJ2-7 . . TRBV30 CAWRPLRTVIAYEQYF TGTGCCTGGAGGCCCCTGCGGACAGTTATAGCCTACGAGCAGTACTTC
TRBJ2-3 . . TRBV20-1 CSAEDFDAQYF TGCAGTGCTGAGGACTTCGATGCGCAGTATTTT
TRBJ2-1 TRBD2 . TRBV7-9 CASSLAGLAYNEQFF TGTGCCAGCAGCTTAGCCGGACTAGCCTACAATGAGCAGTTCTTC
TRBJ2-6 . . TRBV19 CASTRGVGGANVLTF TGTGCCAGTACCAGGGGGGTAGGAGGGGCCAACGTCCTGACTTTC
TRBJ2-2 TRBD1 . TRBV6-5 CASSYRTGATGELFF TGTGCCAGCAGTTACCGGACAGGGGCGACCGGGGAGCTGTTTTTT
TRBJ2-7 . . TRBV29-1 CSVGTGSYEQYF TGCAGCGTTGGGACGGGATCCTACGAGCAGTACTTC
TRBJ2-3 TRBD1 . TRBV10-3 CAISEPSTGEGTDTQYF TGTGCCATCAGTGAGCCCTCGACAGGGGAGGGCACAGATACGCAGTATTTT
TRBJ2-7 . . TRBV10-1 CASSESGGEQYF TGCGCCAGCAGTGAGTCAGGGGGAGAGCAGTACTTC
TRBJ1-1 TRBD1 few TRBV7-9 CASRPDRGQAEAFF TGTGCCAGCAGGCCAGACAGGGGGCAAGCTGAAGCTTTCTTT